This passage covers 3 T cell receptor beta chains from one sample sequenced in a study of Ad26.COV2.S vaccination and SARS-CoV-2 variants. Data came from immunoSEQ multiplex PCR; TCRdb stores just in-frame clones and leaves some out. Here the sample spans some 390,000 clones, approximately 89% being singletons. Indicated treatment: about 20 received Ad26.COV2.S at low or high dose, single or two shots; 5 received placebo; per-sample allocation not given. Each sample was drawn 63 days after the first injection (of vaccine or placebo). This specimen was peripheral blood, taken in a trial of Ad26.COV2.S vaccine versus placebo. These receptors all come from a person between 18 and 60 years old who received the Ad26.COV2.S COVID-19 vaccine or a placebo.

This chain joins TRBV28 and TRBJ2-2; 8 nucleotides align to TRBD2. V trimming: 5 bases; J trimming: 0 bases; junction bases outside the gene matches: 5. Germline assignment: CDR1 MDHEN and CDR2 SYDVKM. This CDR3 spans 16 amino acids. In DNA form, the CDR3 reads TGTGCCAGCAGTGGGGGACTAGGACCGAACACCGGGGAGCTGTTTTTT. It codes for CASSGGLGPNTGELFF.

This chain links TRBV14 with TRBJ2-1; a weak D match, TRBD2 (6 bases). The CDR3 runs 16 residues. V lost 1 base, J lost 6 bases, and 16 bases lay in between. Germline V gives CDR1 SGHDN, CDR2 FVKESK. Here the CDR3 reads CASSQGLRRAGNEQFF. The CDR3 bases are TGTGCCAGCAGCCAAGGGTTGCGGAGGGCCGGCAATGAGCAGTTCTTC.

The chain employs TRBV7-8 and TRBJ2-7, with a tentative D call TRBD1 (6 bases). This CDR3 has 16 residues. Between the trimmed V and J ends, which lost 2 bases and 9 bases, there was a span of 23 bases. Germline CDR1 is SGHVS and CDR2 is FQNEAQ. CDR3 nucleotide sequence: TGTGCCAGCAGCTTATCCGGACAGATCTATACAGTTGGGCAGTACTTC. Translation gives CASSLSGQIYTVGQYF.